This T cell receptor beta chain was found in a study of T cells in Graves' hyperthyroidism and ophthalmopathy. Overall study results and limits: Separating ophthalmopathy from stable hyperthyroidism was achieved by a 13 V-J model. Blood also showed most of the thyroid clonotypes that were expanded above 0.001.

This clonotype showed up many times. Antigen unknown. V lost 6 bases to trimming and J lost 3 bases, with 11 bases between them. CDR3 length: 13 residues. Germline-derived CDR1 and CDR2 are LNHDA and SQIVND (reference sequence). RNA transcripts were the template for amplifying TCR beta CDR3 regions. HTBI primers were used for first-round RT-PCR of the TCR CDR3. MiXCR, applied by TCRdb to the multiplex PCR reads, yields one record per CDR3 protein. The table has about 380,000 distinct CDR3 sequences, around 13% seen once. The hyperthyroidism was newly diagnosed and had lasted under 2 months; the patients were aged 18 to 65.

This TCR came from a woman in her sixties with Graves' hyperthyroidism. Sequenced input: blood. This chain uses TRBV19 with TRBJ1-1, with no clear D. CDR3 residues: CASSNSGDTEAFF. The CDR3 DNA sequence: TGTGCCAGTAGCAACTCCGGGGACACTGAAGCTTTCTTT.